This T cell receptor (beta chain) was identified in a study of T cells after posttransplantation cyclophosphamide. Study results and caveats: Donor-recipient repertoire similarity was low at 1-2 months, rising over year one.

Only in-frame clones appear in the TCRdb table, and some are missing; sequencing was by immunoSEQ multiplex PCR. Here the sample spans approximately 52,000 clones, about 86% being singletons. Concerning this clone itself: The antigen is unknown.

The V end lost 4 bases, the J end lost 6 bases, and 14 bases lay between the germline ends. The CDR3 totals 13 residues. Germline V gene lookup returns CDR1 SGHRS and CDR2 YFSETQ. Specimen: PBMCs. The J gene is TRBJ2-7, the V gene TRBV5-1, with TRBD1 as a possible D gene (6 bases). The sequence derives from a man aged 30 to 45 with a blood cancer, CMV-positive, and with a related stem cell donor. Here the CDR3 DNA reads TGCGCCAGCAGCATTACGACAGGAACCGAGCAGTACTTC. Translating gives CASSITTGTEQYF.